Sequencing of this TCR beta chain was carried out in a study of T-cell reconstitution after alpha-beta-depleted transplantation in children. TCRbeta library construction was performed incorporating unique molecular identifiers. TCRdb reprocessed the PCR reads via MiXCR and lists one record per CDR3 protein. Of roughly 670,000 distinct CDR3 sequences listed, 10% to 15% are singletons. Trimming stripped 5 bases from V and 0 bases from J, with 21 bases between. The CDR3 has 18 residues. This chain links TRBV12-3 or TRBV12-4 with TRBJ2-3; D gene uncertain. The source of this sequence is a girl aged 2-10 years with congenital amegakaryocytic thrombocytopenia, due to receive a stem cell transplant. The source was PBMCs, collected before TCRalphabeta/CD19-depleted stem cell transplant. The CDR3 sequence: CASSTRQRSSGSTDTQYF. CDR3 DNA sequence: TGTGCCAGCAGTACCCGCCAACGGTCCTCCGGTAGCACAGATACGCAGTATTTT.